This TCR beta chain was retrieved from a study of cytomegalovirus exposure and HLA in healthy donors. V lost 1 base and J lost 8; bases outside the gene matches: 11. The CDR3 is 16 amino acids. The germline CDR1 and CDR2 sequences are SEHNR and FQNEAQ (reference sequence). Amplification used 60 Vbeta primers and 13 Jbeta primers. Per the study methods: Unique TCR beta chains totaled some 88 million in a later count, with around 11 million of them shared. The repertoire was sequenced with immunoSEQ multiplex PCR; TCRdb's copy has only in-frame clones and lacks some. That table supplies the V and J calls and clone size; D and trimming were determined from the DNA. Of approximately 150,000 clones in the sample, about 83% were seen once.

The sequenced material came from PBMCs. The sequence derives from a girl aged 10 to 17 in good health and CMV-seropositive. The chain joins TRBV7-9 to TRBJ1-2; 9 positions match TRBD1. CDR3 nucleotides: TGTGCCAGCAGCTTAGGTACTCGGGACAGGGAGCGCGGCTACACCTTC. The encoded protein is CASSLGTRDRERGYTF.